This TCR beta chain appears in the sequencing data of a study of PD-L1 blockade in urothelial cancer. Study-level background: Patients' atezolizumab regimen, 1,200 mg intravenously every 3 weeks, began in the mid-2010s. Median T cell yield from blood was fewer than 150,000. Most patients, about 85% of the roughly 29, were males with bladder-origin cancer. Notes on the study in general: Tumor-associated clones in the blood of durable-benefit patients grew more at 3 weeks.

Germline V gene data show CDR1 as LNHDA and CDR2 as SQIVND (reference sequence). The CDR3 spans 14 residues. V was clipped by 3 bases and J by 0 bases, with 6 bases between them. Concerning this clone: The antigen is unknown.

Measured with immunoSEQ multiplex PCR; TCRdb has only the in-frame clones, and not every one. In the table there are tens of thousands of clones, approximately 77% of which are singletons. The source was PBMCs, collected around atezolizumab (anti-PD-L1) treatment. The sequence derives from a man in his 70s with urothelial cancer. The J gene is TRBJ1-5, the V gene TRBV19, with a possible D match to TRBD1 (5 bases). DNA for the CDR3: TGTGCCAGTAGTATCACAGGTAGCAATCAGCCCCAGCATTTT. The encoded protein is CASSITGSNQPQHF.